This TCR beta chain came from a study of siplizumab effects on memory and regulatory T cells. Assay: immunoSEQ multiplex PCR; the TCRdb copy retains only in-frame clones and omits some. This repertoire shows 80,000 to 130,000 clones, 91% found once; its top ten account for roughly 2.7%. The CDR3 is 12 residues long. V lost 5 bases and J lost 6; bases outside the gene matches: 3. The germline CDR1 and CDR2 sequences are MNHEY and SVGAGI. V gene TRBV6-5 combines with J gene TRBJ1-2; 7 nucleotides agree with TRBD1. The sequence was collected from a human donor in good health. Some clones in this sample may be carry-over from other donors' samples. The material sequenced was CD4+ T cells sorted from blood. CDR3 loop: CASSGTVNGYTF. DNA of the CDR3: TGTGCCAGCAGTGGGACAGTGAATGGCTACACCTTC.